This entry lists 27 T cell receptor beta chains sequenced from one sample in a study of T cells in Graves' hyperthyroidism and ophthalmopathy (dated by TCRdb to about 2019). The receptor library was made with multiplex PCR. Sequencing took place on an Illumina HiSeq 2000. Amplification of TCR beta CDR3 regions was carried out from RNA transcripts. A first-round RT-PCR of the TCR CDR3 used the HTBI primer set with the Qiagen OneStep RT-PCR kit. TCRdb's own reprocessing of the public reads used fastp at Q25 and MiXCR and kept productive beta chains. Each CDR3 protein gets just one entry, which takes the most common genes and DNA from the rows behind it. Across this sample there are around 540,000 distinct CDR3 sequences, with 35% to 55% seen only once. The top ten clones comprise 8.2% of the sample. The sequencing input was peripheral blood or thyroid tissue (not recorded which). The receptor source for this set is a woman between 18 and 30 years old with Graves' hyperthyroidism. Donor details come from another sample of the same person, matched by shared clones.

The chain uses TRBV11-1 and TRBJ2-7, with D possibly called TRBD1 or TRBD2 (5 bases each). This CDR3 region has 15 residues. The V gene's germline CDR1 is SGHAT and CDR2 FQDESV (reference sequence). Trimming stripped 5 bases from V and 2 bases from J, with 16 bases between. The CDR3 reads CASSHPWDGTYEQYF. DNA of the CDR3: TGTGCCAGCAGCCATCCGTGGGACGGAACCTACGAGCAGTACTTC. The full variable domain, in which reference TRBV11-1 and TRBJ2-7 provide the parts outside the CDR3, is EAEVAQSPRYKITEKSQAVAFWCDPISGHATLYWYRQILGQGPELLVQFQDESVVDDSQLPKDRFSAERLKGVDSTLKIQPAELGDSAMYLCASSHPWDGTYEQYFGPGTRLTVT.

This clonotype has ten or more counts. The chain is built from TRBV29-1 and TRBJ1-4, with D possibly being TRBD1 (5 bases). Germline-derived CDR1 and CDR2 are SQVTM and ANQGSEA. V dropped 5 bases and J dropped 2 bases, with 9 bases sitting between them. CDR3 length equals 13 residues. The CDR3 protein is CSVQGWTNEKLFF. The CDR3 DNA sequence: TGCAGCGTTCAGGGATGGACTAATGAAAAACTGTTTTTT.

The gene calls are TRBV2 and TRBJ1-6; no firm D call. Per the germline V gene, CDR1 is SNHLY and CDR2 is FYNNEI. V was clipped by 6 bases and J by 4 bases, with 10 bases between them. The CDR3 sequence is 14 residues long. CDR3: CASRDGRYNSPLHF. The CDR3 DNA follows: TGTGCCAGCAGAGATGGACGGTATAATTCACCCCTCCACTTT.

This sequence joins TRBV7-9 and TRBJ1-1; D is perhaps TRBD1 (5 bases). Per germline, CDR1 SEHNR and CDR2 FQNEAQ (reference sequence). The CDR3 sequence is 14 residues long. V lost 4 bases, J lost 1 base, and 10 bases lay in between. CDR3 DNA sequence: TGTGCCAGCAGCTCATACGACAGGAACACTGAAGCTTTCTTT. It encodes CASSSYDRNTEAFF. The variable domain in full, with the rest retrieved from reference TRBV7-9 and TRBJ1-1, is DTGVSQNPRHKITKRGQNVTFRCDPISEHNRLYWYRQTLGQGPEFLTYFQNEAQLEKSRLLSDRFSAERPKGSFSTLEIQRTEQGDSAMYLCASSSYDRNTEAFFGQGTRLTVV.

This clonotype has more than one count but fewer than ten. This chain joins TRBV7-8 and TRBJ2-7; 7 bases align to TRBD2. Germline V gives CDR1 SGHVS, CDR2 FQNEAQ. V shed 8 bases and J 2 bases; nucleotides not matched to a gene: 0. The CDR3 has 11 amino acids. DNA of the CDR3: TGTGCCAGCGGGAGGGCCTACGAGCAGTACTTC. Its protein product is CASGRAYEQYF.

The V and J genes are TRBV6-5 and TRBJ2-7; D is perhaps TRBD2 (6 bases). Trimming took off 7 bases at V and 3 bases at J, with 13 bases between the two ends. This CDR3 spans 13 amino acids. Per the germline V gene, CDR1 is MNHEY and CDR2 is SVGAGI. This CDR3 is CASIDHGGYEQYF. The DNA of the CDR3 is TGTGCCAGCATAGACCACGGGGGCTACGAGCAGTACTTC.

The table lists this clonotype with many counts. The chain combines TRBV5-1 with TRBJ1-4; D perhaps matches TRBD1 (6 bases). The CDR3 has 13 residues. The V gene's germline CDR1 is SGHRS and CDR2 YFSETQ. V lost 0 bases and J lost 8, with 8 bases in between. CDR3 residues: CASSLAGVEKLFF. The DNA of the CDR3 is TGCGCCAGCAGCTTGGCAGGGGTCGAAAAACTGTTTTTT.

This clonotype was detected a few times. V and J are TRBV5-1 and TRBJ2-2; unclear D gene. Trimming cost V 1 base and J 0 bases, with 7 bases left between them. Per germline, CDR1 SGHRS and CDR2 YFSETQ. The CDR3 is 15 amino acids. The CDR3 region is CASSLTASNTGELFF. CDR3 coding DNA: TGCGCCAGCAGCTTGACAGCTTCGAACACCGGGGAGCTGTTTTTT.

The chain links TRBV2 to TRBJ1-3, with a tentative D call TRBD1 (5 bases). From germline, CDR1 is SNHLY and CDR2 FYNNEI. The CDR3 loop spans 12 amino acids. V lost 8 bases and J lost 0, with 5 bases in between. The CDR3 region is CASQGSGNTIYF. The CDR3 nucleotides read TGTGCCAGCCAGGGCTCTGGAAACACCATATATTTT.

The gene calls are TRBV25-1 and TRBJ1-1; tentative D call: TRBD1 (5 bases). The germline CDR1 and CDR2 sequences are MGHDK and SYGVNS. The CDR3 sequence is 14 residues long. V was cut by 8 bases and J by 3 bases, with 16 bases left in between. The CDR3 is CASVDLREYTEAFF. In DNA, the CDR3 is TGTGCCAGCGTAGATCTCAGGGAGTACACTGAAGCTTTCTTT.

On this clonotype itself: This may stem from a read error, because a much larger clone lies one nucleotide away. The chain carries TRBV7-2 and TRBJ1-4; a weak D match, TRBD1 (6 bases). This CDR3 contains 16 residues. Germline V gives CDR1 SGHTA, CDR2 FQGNSA. The CDR3 DNA reads as TGTGCCAGCAGCCCACGGGACATAACAACTAATGAAGAACTGTTTTTT. Its protein is CASSPRDITTNEELFF.

The V gene is TRBV20-1, the J gene TRBJ2-7; TRBD1 aligns across 7 bases. With 6 bases clipped from V and 3 bases from J, the junction kept 8 bases outside the gene matches. Germline values: CDR1 DFQATT, CDR2 SNEGSKA (reference sequence). This CDR3 is 13 amino acids long. CDR3 DNA sequence: TGCAGTGCAAAGGGACAGCTACTCTACGAGCAGTACTTC. This codes for CSAKGQLLYEQYF.

This clonotype was detected a few times. Mismatch with germline at one junction end may stem from a read error. The chain couples TRBV7-9 to TRBJ2-7; D is perhaps TRBD1 (5 bases). Germline loops: CDR1 SEHNR, CDR2 FQNEAQ (reference sequence). The CDR3 is 15 amino acids. Here the CDR3 DNA reads TGCGCCAGCAGCCAAGACAGCACTTTCTCCTACGAGCAGTACTTC. Protein sequence: CASSQDSTFSYEQYF.

V is TRBV29-1 and J is TRBJ1-3; TRBD1 matches 9 bases. There are 13 residues in the CDR3. Germline V gene sequence: CDR1 SQVTM, CDR2 ANQGSEA. The junction had 7 bases not matched to a gene; V was cut back by 6 bases and J by 7 bases. The CDR3 nucleotides are TGCAGCGTGGAGACAGGGGGGACTAACACCATATATTTT. Translation: CSVETGGTNTIYF. Variable domain in full (rest from reference TRBV29-1 and TRBJ1-3): SAVISQKPSRDICQRGTSLTIQCQVDSQVTMMFWYRQQPGQSLTLIATANQGSEATYESGFVIDKFPISRPNLTFSTLTVSNMSPEDSSIYLCSVETGGTNTIYFGEGSWLTVV.

A few counts support this clonotype. The junction shows a germline mismatch at one end, possibly a read error. This chain joins TRBV10-3 and TRBJ1-2; a possible D gene is TRBD1 (5 bases). The CDR3 totals 13 residues. CDR1 is ENHRY, CDR2 SYGVKD, per germline. CDR3: CASSLEGFDGYTF. The CDR3 DNA reads as TGTGCCAGCAGTTTGGAGGGGTTCGATGGCTACACCTTC.

This clonotype was seen more than once but under ten times. The chain has TRBV6-5 and TRBJ1-1; weak D call: TRBD1 (6 bases). The germline gives CDR1 MNHEY, CDR2 SVGAGI. Trimming pared 7 bases from V and 6 bases from J, leaving 21 bases between. The CDR3 is 15 amino acids. CDR3 sequence (DNA): TGTGCCAGCACCCCCCCGGAGGGGGAGCGCGCTGAAGCTTTCTTT. This sequence encodes CASTPPEGERAEAFF.

This rearrangement joins TRBV2 to TRBJ1-1; D gene unclear. Trimming cost V 8 bases and J 4 bases, with 8 bases left between them. The germline CDR1 and CDR2 sequences are SNHLY and FYNNEI. The CDR3 sequence is 11 residues long. CDR3 bases: TGTGCCAGCTTACGGAGCACTGAAGCTTTCTTT. Its protein is CASLRSTEAFF.

Only a few counts were recorded for this clonotype. This rearrangement joins TRBV7-2 to TRBJ2-7; possible D gene TRBD2, 6 bases. The CDR3 spans 16 residues. Germline CDR1 is SGHTA and CDR2 is FQGNSA. The V gene lost 7 bases and the J gene lost 2 bases, with 21 bases spanning the gap. The DNA for the CDR3 is TGTGCCAGCACCGACGGCCAGGCGGGATTAACCTACGAGCAGTACTTC. Encoded protein: CASTDGQAGLTYEQYF. The complete variable domain, with remaining parts taken from reference TRBV7-2 and TRBJ2-7, reads GAGVSQSPSNKVTEKGKDVELRCDPISGHTALYWYRQSLGQGLEFLIYFQGNSAPDKSGLPSDRFSAERTGGSVSTLTIQRTQQEDSAVYLCASTDGQAGLTYEQYFGPGTRLTVT.

The chain is built from TRBV9 and TRBJ1-2, with unresolved D. The CDR3 length is 14 residues. Germline V gene data show CDR1 as SGDLS and CDR2 as YYNGEE. With 4 bases removed from V and 4 bases from J, the gap between germline ends came to 14 bases. The CDR3 region is CASSLRPAGYGYTF. CDR3 in DNA: TGTGCCAGCAGCCTACGGCCAGCGGGCTATGGCTACACCTTC. Full variable domain (missing parts from reference TRBV9 and TRBJ1-2): DSGVTQTPKHLITATGQRVTLRCSPRSGDLSVYWYQQSLDQGLQFLIQYYNGEERAKGNILERFSAQQFPDLHSELNLSSLELGDSALYFCASSLRPAGYGYTFGSGTRLTVV.

Only a few counts were recorded for this clonotype. The V call is TRBV7-8, the J call TRBJ1-1, with no clear D. Germline lookup yields CDR1 SGHVS and CDR2 FQNEAQ. The CDR3 length is 12 residues. The V and J ends lost 3 bases and 3 bases respectively, with 5 bases between them. The CDR3, as DNA: TGTGCCAGCAGCTTCCCGTACACTGAAGCTTTCTTT. Translating gives CASSFPYTEAFF.

This sequence joins TRBV24-1 and TRBJ1-2; D is possibly TRBD1 (5 bases). Trimming removed 12 bases from V and 6 bases from J, with 10 bases in between. There are 10 residues in the CDR3. Germline CDR1 and CDR2: KGHDR and SFDVKD. CDR3 sequence reads: CARRDHGYTF. The CDR3 DNA reads TGTGCCCGCCGGGACCATGGCTACACCTTC.

There are many counts of this clonotype. This chain uses TRBV7-8 with TRBJ1-6; perhaps TRBD1 as D (5 bases). CDR1 and CDR2 from the germline V gene are SGHVS and FQNEAQ. The CDR3 has 16 residues. The ends were cut back, 3 bases at V and 7 bases at J, with 16 bases in the middle. CDR3 nucleotide sequence: TGTGCCAGCAGCTTCAGGGCTTCCCCTTGGAATTCACCCCTCCACTTT. Its translation is CASSFRASPWNSPLHF.

The chain carries TRBV29-1 and TRBJ2-3; D not resolved. V lost 3 bases to trimming and J lost 5 bases, with 12 bases between them. The CDR3 covers 13 residues. Germline lookup yields CDR1 SQVTM and CDR2 ANQGSEA. This CDR3 is CSVDLKREDTQYF. For the CDR3, the DNA is TGCAGCGTTGATCTCAAGAGAGAAGATACGCAGTATTTT.

The CDR3 nucleotides read TGTGCCAGCAGTTACGGAAGACGCATTAGCAATCAGCCCCAGCATTTT. Protein product: CASSYGRRISNQPQHF. The chain combines TRBV6-5 with TRBJ1-5, with D hard to call. CDR3 length: 16 amino acids. Trimming shortened V by 2 bases and J by 0 bases, and 11 bases separated the two germline ends. Germline V lookup: CDR1 MNHEY, CDR2 SVGAGI.

Concerning this clonotype itself: A read error may explain this, as a much larger clone is one base away. This likely comes from a read error, as the CDR3 has no conserved phenylalanine or tryptophan at its end. The J gene is TRBJ1-2, the V gene TRBV2; 8 bases are shared with TRBD1. CDR1 and CDR2 from the germline V gene are SNHLY and FYNNEI. V was pared by 6 bases and J by 4 bases, with 1 base of the junction left unmatched. The CDR3 is made up of 12 amino acids. CDR3 coding DNA: TGTGCCAGCAGAACAGGGGGCTATGGCTACACCCTC. Its protein is CASRTGGYGYTL.

The chain combines TRBV25-1 with TRBJ1-2; tentatively, D is TRBD1 (5 bases). V shed 10 bases and J shed 3 bases, with 18 bases lying between them. Germline CDR1 reads MGHDK; CDR2 reads SYGVNS. The CDR3 runs to 14 residues. The CDR3 sequence: CAKILPRQHYGYTF. The CDR3 DNA follows: TGTGCCAAGATCCTACCCAGACAGCACTATGGCTACACCTTC.

Regarding this clonotype: It is likely a read error, because the conserved phenylalanine at the end of the CDR3 is missing. The V call is TRBV7-9, the J call TRBJ1-5; D not certain. The V gene lost 1 base and the J gene lost 1 base, with 8 bases spanning the gap. CDR1 and CDR2 from the germline V gene are SEHNR and FQNEAQ (reference sequence). This CDR3 spans 15 amino acids. CDR3 residues: CASSLGTTSNQPQHS. The CDR3 nucleotides read TGTGCCAGCAGCTTAGGTACAACAAGCAATCAGCCCCAGCATTCT.